Shown below are 22 T cell receptor beta chains from a single sample sequenced in a study of cytomegalovirus exposure and HLA in healthy donors. 60 Vbeta and 13 Jbeta primers were used in PCR. Assay: immunoSEQ multiplex PCR; the TCRdb copy retains only in-frame clones and omits some. The table records some 78,000 clones, roughly 80% of them present only once. Source material: PBMCs. The receptors shown here come from a man aged 50 to 60 in good health and CMV-seropositive.

This clone was detected only once. The rearrangement links TRBV5-4 to TRBJ2-7; 9 positions agree with TRBD1. This CDR3 has 14 residues. With V trimmed by 2 bases and J by 6 bases, 6 bases remained unmatched. Germline values: CDR1 SGHNT, CDR2 YYREEE (reference sequence). The CDR3 sequence is CASSFRTGEAEQYF. Here the CDR3 DNA reads TGTGCCAGCAGCTTCCGGACAGGGGAGGCCGAGCAGTACTTC. Variable domain in full (rest from reference TRBV5-4 and TRBJ2-7): ETGVTQSPTHLIKTRGQQVTLRCSSQSGHNTVSWYQQALGQGPQFIFQYYREEENGRGNFPPRFSGLQFPNYSSELNVNALELDDSALYLCASSFRTGEAEQYFGPGTRLTVT.

The chain combines TRBV19 with TRBJ2-7; TRBD1 is a possible D gene (6 bases). This CDR3 is built from 13 residues. Germline V CDR1 and CDR2: LNHDA, SQIVND (reference sequence). V dropped 7 bases and J dropped 3 bases, with 13 bases sitting between them. CDR3 loop: CASKGAGVYEQYF. The DNA of the CDR3 is TGTGCCAGTAAAGGAGCAGGGGTCTACGAGCAGTACTTC.

V and J are TRBV10-3 and TRBJ1-1; D perhaps matches TRBD1 (6 bases). Trimming took 3 bases from V and 5 from J, leaving 13 bases between them. The CDR3 is made up of 14 amino acids. CDR1 and CDR2 from the germline V gene are ENHRY and SYGVKD. DNA of the CDR3: TGTGCCATCAGTGACTCCCAGGGGTTTACTGAAGCTTTCTTT. Translating gives CAISDSQGFTEAFF.

The chain combines TRBV7-2 with TRBJ1-1, with D possibly being TRBD1 (6 bases). This CDR3 has 14 amino acids. V was pared by 5 bases and J by 3 bases, with 13 bases between. The germline V gene encodes CDR1 SGHTA and CDR2 FQGNSA. This chain's CDR3 is CASSPAGAHTEAFF. CDR3 DNA sequence: TGTGCCAGCAGCCCCGCGGGGGCCCACACTGAAGCTTTCTTT.

A word on this clone: One junction end does not reproduce the germline sequence, and a read error may be involved. This chain connects TRBV2 to TRBJ2-4; 8 nucleotides match TRBD2. From germline, CDR1 is SNHLY and CDR2 FYNNEI. CDR3 length: 14 residues. CDR3 region: CASSERAGVNSQYF. The CDR3 DNA sequence: TGTGCCAGCAGTGAACGAGCGGGAGTGAACAGTCAGTACTTC.

The chain carries TRBV30 and TRBJ1-6; 7 positions agree with TRBD1. The V segment lost 3 bases and the J segment 8 bases; nucleotides outside the gene matches: 4. Germline-derived CDR1 and CDR2 are GTSNPN and SVGIG (reference sequence). This CDR3 has 13 amino acids. Here the CDR3 DNA reads TGTGCCTGGAGGGGGACAGAGTATTCACCCCTCCACTTT. Translated, it gives CAWRGTEYSPLHF.

This chain joins TRBV6-1 and TRBJ1-2; D is uncertain. The CDR3 extends over 10 amino acids. CDR1 MNHNS and CDR2 SASEGT come from the germline V gene. The CDR3 nucleotides read TGTGTTGGAGGCGACTATGGCTACACCTTC. Translating gives CVGGDYGYTF.

The chain is built from TRBV5-1 and TRBJ2-1, with TRBD2 matching 14 bases. Germline V gives CDR1 SGHRS, CDR2 YFSETQ. V was pared by 6 bases and J by 9 bases, with 8 bases of the junction left unmatched. CDR3 length: 15 amino acids. The CDR3 nucleotides are TGCGCCAGCAACCGGGGACTAGCGGGAGTATCTGAGCAGTTCTTC. Translation gives CASNRGLAGVSEQFF.

The chain joins TRBV6-6 to TRBJ2-7, with TRBD2 matching 7 bases. The CDR3 is 14 amino acids. Germline V gives CDR1 MNHNY, CDR2 SVGAGI (reference sequence). V lost 5 bases and J lost 3; bases outside the gene matches: 7. The CDR3 loop is CASSSRDYDYEQYF. The CDR3 DNA reads TGTGCCAGCAGTAGCAGGGACTACGACTACGAGCAGTACTTC.

The chain is built from TRBV18 and TRBJ1-1; a possible D gene is TRBD1 (5 bases). The CDR3 has 15 amino acids. V was clipped by 6 bases and J by 6 bases, with 20 bases between them. Per germline, CDR1 KGHSH and CDR2 LQKENI. CDR3 nucleotide sequence: TGTGCCAGCTCCGACGAAGGAGCAGGGTCTGCTGAAGCTTTCTTT. This translates into CASSDEGAGSAEAFF.

This chain links TRBV29-1 with TRBJ2-7; 7 bases agree with TRBD1. The CDR3 consists of 12 residues. Germline V lookup: CDR1 SQVTM, CDR2 ANQGSEA. Losses at the gene ends were 5 bases for V and 4 bases for J; bases not matched to a gene: 5. CDR3 sequence (DNA): TGCAGCGTTTCGGGACAGCCATACGAGCAGTACTTC. This codes for CSVSGQPYEQYF.

The rearrangement links TRBV19 to TRBJ2-1; TRBD1 aligns across 7 bases. CDR1 is LNHDA, CDR2 SQIVND, per germline (reference sequence). J gave up 0 bases and V 6 bases, and 5 bases lay outside the gene matches. The CDR3 has 15 residues. CDR3 in amino acids: CASRQTGSSYNEQFF. Here the CDR3 DNA reads TGTGCCAGTAGGCAGACAGGGAGCTCCTACAATGAGCAGTTCTTC.

The rearrangement joins TRBV19 to TRBJ2-3; maybe TRBD2 (6 bases). CDR3 length: 12 residues. Germline values: CDR1 LNHDA, CDR2 SQIVND (reference sequence). V was cut by 7 bases and J by 9 bases, with 14 bases left in between. CDR3 sequence (DNA): TGTGCCAGTACCTCCCCAGCGGGCACGCAGTATTTT. Its translation is CASTSPAGTQYF.

This chain uses TRBV5-1 with TRBJ1-3; 8 nucleotides match TRBD1. V was clipped by 7 bases and J by 0 bases; unmatched bases: 9. Germline-derived CDR1 and CDR2 are SGHRS and YFSETQ. The CDR3 totals 16 residues. The CDR3 is CASGSGGTNSGNTIYF. As DNA, the CDR3 is TGCGCCAGCGGTTCAGGGGGCACCAACTCTGGAAACACCATATATTTT.

This chain links TRBV6-6 with TRBJ2-3; 8 nucleotides agree with TRBD2. The ends lost 6 bases at V and 0 bases at J; junction bases unmatched: 5. CDR1 is MNHNY, CDR2 SVGAGI, per germline (reference sequence). CDR3 length: 15 residues. CDR3 in amino acids: CASRTTSVSTDTQYF. Here the CDR3 DNA reads TGTGCCAGCAGGACGACTAGCGTTAGCACAGATACGCAGTATTTT.

This chain uses TRBV11-1 with TRBJ1-1, with TRBD1 identical over 8 bases. The V segment lost 1 base and the J segment 4 bases; nucleotides outside the gene matches: 5. Germline V gene sequence: CDR1 SGHAT, CDR2 FQDESV (reference sequence). CDR3 size: 15 residues. The CDR3 reads CASSLVSGGGTEAFF. The CDR3 bases are TGTGCCAGCAGCTTAGTTTCAGGGGGCGGCACTGAAGCTTTCTTT.

The rearrangement links TRBV10-1 to TRBJ2-1; D is uncertain. The CDR3 is made up of 16 amino acids. V was shortened by 2 bases and J by 0 bases, with 11 bases between the two germline ends. Per germline, CDR1 WNHNN and CDR2 SYGVQD (reference sequence). The DNA for the CDR3 is TGCGCCAGCAGTGAGGGTTTGGCGGCCTCCTACAATGAGCAGTTCTTC. It translates to CASSEGLAASYNEQFF.

This chain connects TRBV30 to TRBJ1-1; D may be TRBD1 (6 bases). Per the germline V gene, CDR1 is GTSNPN and CDR2 is SVGIG (reference sequence). Trimming pared 0 bases from V and 7 bases from J, leaving 12 bases between. This CDR3 region has 13 residues. The CDR3 protein is CAWSVGTGSEAFF. CDR3 bases: TGTGCCTGGAGTGTAGGCACAGGGAGTGAAGCTTTCTTT.

The J gene is TRBJ2-5, the V gene TRBV7-9; maybe TRBD1 (5 bases). The DNA end favors TRBJ2-7, so the J call may be wrong. The CDR3 length is 12 residues. Germline assignment: CDR1 SEHNR and CDR2 FQNEAQ (reference sequence). In DNA, the CDR3 is TGTGCCAGCAGCCAGGACACTCACGAGCAGTACTTC. Protein: CASSQDTHEQYF.

The chain is built from TRBV6-1 and TRBJ2-7; TRBD1 matches at 10 bases. V lost 7 bases, J lost 3 bases, and 6 bases stayed unmatched. The CDR3 is 14 amino acids. In germline, CDR1 is MNHNS, CDR2 SASEGT. The CDR3 loop is CASINRDRGYEQYF. The CDR3 coding sequence is TGTGCCAGCATCAACCGGGACAGGGGCTACGAGCAGTACTTC.

The J gene is TRBJ2-5, the V gene TRBV2, with 7 bases identical to TRBD1. The DNA end favors TRBJ2-7, so the J call may be wrong. Germline V gene data show CDR1 as SNHLY and CDR2 as FYNNEI. The CDR3 consists of 14 residues. The CDR3 region is CASGRQGLSYEQYF. CDR3 DNA: TGTGCCAGCGGGCGACAGGGATTGTCCTACGAGCAGTACTTC.

J is TRBJ2-3 and V is TRBV12-1; TRBD2 is the table's D call, not checked against the DNA. TRBV12-1 constitutes a pseudogene. The CDR3 has 20 amino acids. The CDR3 loop is CASSFAGQVPMGSGEDTQYF. CDR3 DNA sequence: TGTGCCAGCAGCTTTGCTGGCCAGGTCCCGATGGGTAGCGGAGAAGATACGCAGTATTTT.